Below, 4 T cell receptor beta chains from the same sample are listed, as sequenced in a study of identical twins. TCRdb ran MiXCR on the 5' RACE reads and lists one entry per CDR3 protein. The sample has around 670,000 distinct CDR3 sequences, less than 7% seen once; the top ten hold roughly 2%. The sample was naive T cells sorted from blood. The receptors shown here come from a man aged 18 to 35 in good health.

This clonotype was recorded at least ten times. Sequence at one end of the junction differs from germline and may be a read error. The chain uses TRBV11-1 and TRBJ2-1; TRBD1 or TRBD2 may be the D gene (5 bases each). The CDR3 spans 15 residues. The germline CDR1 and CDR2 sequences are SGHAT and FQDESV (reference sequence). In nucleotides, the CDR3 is TGTGCCAGTAGCAGGCGAGGGACCGAATACAATCAGCAGTTCTTC. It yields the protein CASSRRGTEYNQQFF. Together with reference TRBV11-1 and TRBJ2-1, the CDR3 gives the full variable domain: EAEVAQSPRYKITEKSQAVAFWCDPISGHATLYWYRQILGQGPELLVQFQDESVVDDSQLPKDRFSAERLKGVDSTLKIQPAELGDSAMYLCASSRRGTEYNQQFFGPGTRLTVL.

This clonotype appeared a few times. The CDR3 region is CSAPPLAGIYEQFF. CDR3 DNA: TGCAGTGCCCCTCCGCTAGCGGGAATCTATGAGCAGTTCTTC. This chain uses TRBV20-1 with TRBJ2-1; TRBD2 aligns across 9 bases. Germline CDR1 reads DFQATT; CDR2 reads SNEGSKA (reference sequence). This CDR3 has 14 amino acids. Trimming removed 6 bases from V and 8 bases from J; junction bases left unmatched: 11.

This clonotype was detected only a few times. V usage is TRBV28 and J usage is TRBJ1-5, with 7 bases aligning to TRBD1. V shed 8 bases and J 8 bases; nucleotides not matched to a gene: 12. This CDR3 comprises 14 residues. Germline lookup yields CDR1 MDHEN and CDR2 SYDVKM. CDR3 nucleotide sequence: TGTGCCAGCGACGACAGGGAGGGTTTTAAGCCCCAGCATTTT. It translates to CASDDREGFKPQHF.

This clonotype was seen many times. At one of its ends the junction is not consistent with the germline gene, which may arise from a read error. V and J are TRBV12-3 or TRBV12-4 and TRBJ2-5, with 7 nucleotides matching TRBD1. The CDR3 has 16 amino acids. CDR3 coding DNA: TGTGCCAGCAGTTTAGAGACAGGGTGGTACCAGGAGACCCAGTACTTC. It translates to CASSLETGWYQETQYF.